The sequence of this T cell receptor beta chain was determined in a study of brain T cells in children with intractable seizures. Noted time point: blood from clinic visit 5 months post-surgery; TSC patient then seizure free. The protocol was immunoSEQ multiplex PCR, while the TCRdb copy is restricted to in-frame clones and leaves out a portion. The data show approximately 330,000 clones, nearly 95% seen once. V was cut by 9 bases and J by 10 bases, with 18 bases left in between. Germline V CDR1 and CDR2: SGHDN, FVKESK. The CDR3 is 13 amino acids. The sample in question was peripheral blood, obtained more than 4 months after surgery. The chain recombines TRBV14 with TRBJ1-4; D is possibly TRBD1 (6 bases). The source is a boy younger than two with tuberous sclerosis and intractable seizures. In nucleotides, the CDR3 is TGTGCCAGTTCTCTCTGGACAGAAGGAAAACTGTTTTTT. It yields the protein CASSLWTEGKLFF.